Listed here are 28 T cell receptor beta chains from one sample, sequenced in a study of T cell responses to AZD1222 COVID-19 vaccine. The data were produced by immunoSEQ multiplex PCR, yet TCRdb's version contains in-frame clones alone and is incomplete. The sample records more than 110,000 clones, roughly 90% being singletons. This specimen was peripheral blood, taken on day 0 of AZD1222 vaccination. These receptors originate from an adult in good health.

V is TRBV7-8 and J is TRBJ2-3, with 7 bases fitting TRBD1. Germline assignment: CDR1 SGHVS and CDR2 FQNEAQ. Trimming removed 5 bases from V and 0 bases from J; junction bases left unmatched: 8. CDR3 length equals 16 residues. CDR3 in DNA: TGTGCCAGCAGCCCGGGGACAGCCTCTAGCACAGATACGCAGTATTTT. Encoded protein: CASSPGTASSTDTQYF.

V usage is TRBV28 and J usage is TRBJ1-1; a weak D match, TRBD1 (5 bases). V lost 5 bases and J lost 2, with 15 bases in between. Per germline, CDR1 MDHEN and CDR2 SYDVKM. This CDR3 has 15 amino acids. Here the CDR3 reads CASSPPGVGNTEAFF. DNA for the CDR3: TGTGCCAGCAGTCCGCCGGGGGTAGGAAACACTGAAGCTTTCTTT.

The V gene is TRBV18, the J gene TRBJ2-3, with no clear D. The CDR3 is 11 amino acids. The V and J ends lost 2 bases and 6 bases respectively, with 3 bases between them. Germline V gene data show CDR1 as KGHSH and CDR2 as LQKENI. This chain's CDR3 is CASSPEDTQYF. CDR3 sequence (DNA): TGTGCCAGCTCACCAGAGGATACGCAGTATTTT.

This clone was detected a few times. CDR3 sequence: CASSAGPFLLYEQYF. For the CDR3, the DNA is TGTGCCAGCAGCGCCGGGCCTTTCCTACTTTACGAGCAGTACTTC. The chain uses TRBV5-6 and TRBJ2-7; D uncertain. The germline V and J ends were trimmed by 4 bases and 4 bases, with 18 bases remaining between them. Germline CDR1 is SGHDT and CDR2 is YYEEEE. The CDR3 loop spans 15 amino acids.

The chain links TRBV18 to TRBJ2-1, with D perhaps given as TRBD1 or TRBD2 (7 bases each). This CDR3 comprises 15 residues. With 0 bases removed from V and 7 bases from J, the gap between germline ends came to 13 bases. Germline CDR1 reads KGHSH; CDR2 reads LQKENI. The DNA of the CDR3 is TGTGCCAGCTCACCACCGGTCAGGGGGGGGAATGAGCAGTTCTTC. This codes for CASSPPVRGGNEQFF. Full variable domain (missing parts from reference TRBV18 and TRBJ2-1): NAGVMQNPRHLVRRRGQEARLRCSPMKGHSHVYWYRQLPEEGLKFMVYLQKENIIDESGMPKERFSAEFPKEGPSILRIQQVVRGDSAAYFCASSPPVRGGNEQFFGPGTRLTVL.

This chain joins TRBV3-1 (or the pseudogene TRBV3-2) and TRBJ1-2; D perhaps matches TRBD1 (5 bases). The CDR3 totals 13 residues. Germline assignment: CDR1 LGHDT and CDR2 YNNKEL (reference sequence). Deletions cut 1 base from V and 6 bases from J, with 9 bases between. CDR3: CASSQAQGDGYTF. CDR3 sequence (DNA): TGTGCCAGCAGCCAAGCTCAGGGAGATGGCTACACCTTC.

V gene TRBV18 combines with J gene TRBJ2-1; the D is unclear. In germline, CDR1 is KGHSH, CDR2 LQKENI. This CDR3 contains 16 residues. Trimming shortened V by 5 bases and J by 1 base, and 15 bases separated the two germline ends. The CDR3 region has the DNA TGTGCCAGCTCATCAGACCGACTTAATTCCTACAATGAGCAGTTCTTC. Translated: CASSSDRLNSYNEQFF.

This clone showed up just a few times. The chain carries TRBV4-1 and TRBJ2-7; 11 bases match TRBD2. The germline V gene encodes CDR1 MGHRA and CDR2 YSYEKL. The CDR3 is 16 residues long. The ends lost 1 base at V and 2 bases at J; junction bases unmatched: 4. The CDR3, as DNA: TGCGCCAGCAGCCAAGTTACTAGCGGGGGACCCTACGAGCAGTACTTC. Translation: CASSQVTSGGPYEQYF.

The V and J genes are TRBV3-1 (or the pseudogene TRBV3-2) and TRBJ2-7; 9 nucleotides match TRBD2. CDR3 length: 15 amino acids. The junction had 4 bases not matched to a gene; V was cut back by 4 bases and J by 0 bases. Germline V CDR1 and CDR2: LGHDT, YNNKEL (reference sequence). The CDR3 nucleotides read TGTGCCAGCAGCCGTAGCGGGGGCTCCTCCTACGAGCAGTACTTC. The encoded protein is CASSRSGGSSYEQYF.

This rearrangement joins TRBV28 to TRBJ2-7, with D unclear. CDR1 is MDHEN, CDR2 SYDVKM, per germline. This CDR3 contains 16 residues. The V end lost 5 bases, the J end lost 4 bases, and 21 bases lay between the germline ends. CDR3 in amino acids: CASSTHSEAIFYEQYF. DNA of the CDR3: TGTGCCAGCAGTACGCACAGTGAAGCGATTTTTTACGAGCAGTACTTC.

This sequence joins TRBV5-1 and TRBJ1-3, with 7 nucleotides matching TRBD1. J was trimmed by 4 bases and V by 2 bases; bases with no gene match: 9. This CDR3 contains 16 residues. CDR1 and CDR2 from the germline V gene are SGHRS and YFSETQ. The CDR3 reads CASSLSPGGAGNTIYF. The DNA of the CDR3 is TGCGCCAGCAGCTTATCTCCAGGGGGAGCGGGAAACACCATATATTTT.

J is TRBJ2-2 and V is TRBV28; D is undetermined. The CDR3 loop spans 13 amino acids. CDR1 is MDHEN, CDR2 SYDVKM, per germline. Trimming shortened V by 5 bases and J by 5 bases, and 9 bases separated the two germline ends. CDR3 sequence (DNA): TGTGCCAGCAGTCCCGCGAGTACCGGGGAGCTGTTTTTT. It translates to CASSPASTGELFF.

This chain uses TRBV7-2 with TRBJ1-2; D not resolved. V was pared by 5 bases and J by 4 bases, with 14 bases between. This CDR3 is built from 14 residues. Germline V gene lookup returns CDR1 SGHTA and CDR2 FQGNSA. This chain's CDR3 is CASSPSGRLYGYTF. CDR3 DNA sequence: TGTGCCAGCAGCCCTTCGGGCAGGCTCTATGGCTACACCTTC.

The chain has TRBV18 and TRBJ2-7; D ambiguous. This CDR3 contains 16 residues. The V and J ends lost 1 base and 0 bases respectively, with 13 bases between them. Germline values: CDR1 KGHSH, CDR2 LQKENI. This CDR3 is CASSPRQARSSYEQYF. In DNA, the CDR3 is TGTGCCAGCTCACCACGCCAGGCGAGGAGCTCCTACGAGCAGTACTTC.

This chain links TRBV6-1 with TRBJ2-5; no definite D call. Germline V lookup: CDR1 MNHNS, CDR2 SASEGT. The CDR3 runs 13 residues. V dropped 1 base and J dropped 1 base, with 4 bases sitting between them. CDR3 region: CASSEVGQETQYF. The CDR3 coding sequence is TGTGCCAGCAGTGAAGTTGGCCAAGAGACCCAGTACTTC.

The rearrangement links TRBV2 to TRBJ2-7, with TRBD1 matching over 10 bases. Germline CDR1 reads SNHLY; CDR2 reads FYNNEI. The CDR3 consists of 15 residues. V gave up 3 bases and J gave up 6 bases; unmatched junction bases: 8. The CDR3 DNA is TGTGCCAGCAGTGATTATAGACAGGGGGCTATCGAGCAGTACTTC. Its protein is CASSDYRQGAIEQYF.

The genes are TRBV19 and TRBJ2-7, with TRBD2 matching 12 bases. Losses at the gene ends were 5 bases for V and 0 bases for J; bases not matched to a gene: 5. The germline gives CDR1 LNHDA, CDR2 SQIVND (reference sequence). The CDR3 sequence is 16 residues long. CDR3 region: CASSSRTSGISYEQYF. In DNA form, the CDR3 reads TGTGCCAGTAGTTCCAGGACTAGCGGGATCTCCTACGAGCAGTACTTC.

This clone appeared once. The chain employs TRBV6-1 and TRBJ2-3; D is possibly TRBD2 (5 bases). The V gene lost 8 bases and the J gene lost 3 bases, with 12 bases spanning the gap. Germline assignment: CDR1 MNHNS and CDR2 SASEGT. The CDR3 spans 13 residues. The CDR3 coding sequence is TGTGCCAGCCGGTTGAGGGATACAGATACGCAGTATTTT. Protein: CASRLRDTDTQYF.

The chain recombines TRBV9 with TRBJ1-2; the D is unclear. The germline V gene has CDR1 SGDLS and CDR2 YYNGEE. CDR3 length equals 14 residues. With 3 bases removed from V and 0 bases from J, the gap between germline ends came to 9 bases. The CDR3 reads CASSEGVTNYGYTF. The CDR3 DNA reads as TGTGCCAGCAGCGAGGGAGTTACTAACTATGGCTACACCTTC.

This clone has just one count. The V call is TRBV6-5, the J call TRBJ2-7, with a weak D call TRBD1 (6 bases). The length of the CDR3 is 15 residues. The V end was cut by 0 bases, the J end by 2 bases, with 11 bases between. Germline V gene sequence: CDR1 MNHEY, CDR2 SVGAGI. CDR3 nucleotides: TGTGCCAGCAGTTACTCTGGGACACCTACCTACGAGCAGTACTTC. The encoded protein is CASSYSGTPTYEQYF.

The V and J genes are TRBV28 and TRBJ1-5; no reliable D call. V lost 3 bases to trimming and J lost 1 base, with 7 bases between them. Germline lookup yields CDR1 MDHEN and CDR2 SYDVKM. The CDR3 extends over 14 amino acids. The CDR3 reads CASSLTGSNQPQHF. CDR3 coding DNA: TGTGCCAGCAGTTTGACGGGGAGCAATCAGCCCCAGCATTTT.

V and J are TRBV3-1 (or the pseudogene TRBV3-2) and TRBJ2-3; no clear D. CDR1 is LGHDT and CDR2 is YNNKEL in the germline V gene (reference sequence). The CDR3 sequence is 14 residues long. Trimming left V 7 bases short and J 5 bases short, with 16 bases between. CDR3 bases: TGTGCCAGCACCCCGGGCCGTAATCTAGATACGCAGTATTTT. As protein: CASTPGRNLDTQYF.

The chain links TRBV15 to TRBJ2-2; TRBD2 aligns across 13 bases. CDR3 length: 18 amino acids. V lost 5 bases to trimming and J lost 1 base; unmatched junction nucleotides: 7. Germline V lookup: CDR1 LNHNV, CDR2 YYDKDF (reference sequence). CDR3 DNA sequence: TGTGCCACCAGCGGAATTCGGACTAGCGGGAGGAACACCGGGGAGCTGTTTTTT. This encodes CATSGIRTSGRNTGELFF.

The chain links TRBV15 to TRBJ1-4; 7 bases map to TRBD1. CDR3 size: 16 residues. After removal of 5 bases from V and 0 bases from J, the junction contained 6 bases not matched to a gene. The germline V gene encodes CDR1 LNHNV and CDR2 YYDKDF (reference sequence). CDR3 protein: CATSQGGSATNEKLFF. The CDR3 DNA reads as TGTGCCACCAGCCAAGGGGGCTCGGCAACTAATGAAAAACTGTTTTTT. Full variable domain (outside the CDR3, taken from reference TRBV15 and TRBJ1-4): DAMVIQNPRYQVTQFGKPVTLSCSQTLNHNVMYWYQQKSSQAPKLLFHYYDKDFNNEADTPDNFQSRRPNTSFCFLDIRSPGLGDTAMYLCATSQGGSATNEKLFFGSGTQLSVL.

The genes are TRBV24-1 and TRBJ1-2; 8 bases align to TRBD1. V was clipped by 4 bases and J by 8 bases; unmatched bases: 11. This CDR3 is built from 15 residues. CDR1 is KGHDR, CDR2 SFDVKD, per germline. The CDR3 coding sequence is TGTGCCACCAGTGAACAGGGGGACCCCATCGGCGGCTACACCTTC. It translates to CATSEQGDPIGGYTF.

This chain connects TRBV5-1 to TRBJ2-5; TRBD2 matches at 11 bases. The V gene's germline CDR1 is SGHRS and CDR2 YFSETQ. V gave up 0 bases and J gave up 2 bases; unmatched junction bases: 3. The length of the CDR3 is 16 residues. CDR3 residues: CASSLGVAGGQETQYF. The DNA for the CDR3 is TGCGCCAGCAGCTTGGGGGTAGCGGGAGGGCAAGAGACCCAGTACTTC. Together with reference TRBV5-1 and TRBJ2-5, the CDR3 gives the full variable domain: KAGVTQTPRYLIKTRGQQVTLSCSPISGHRSVSWYQQTPGQGLQFLFEYFSETQRNKGNFPGRFSGRQFSNSRSEMNVSTLELGDSALYLCASSLGVAGGQETQYFGPGTRLLVL.

The chain is built from TRBV29-1 and TRBJ2-7; D might be TRBD1 (5 bases). Germline CDR1 is SQVTM and CDR2 is ANQGSEA. Trimming took 6 bases from V and 2 from J, leaving 11 bases between them. CDR3 size: 12 residues. The CDR3 DNA reads TGCAGCGTCGACGCAGGGACCTACGAGCAGTACTTC. It codes for CSVDAGTYEQYF.

V is TRBV7-9 and J is TRBJ1-6, with no clear D. V gave up 4 bases and J gave up 6 bases, with 13 bases separating them. The CDR3 has 15 residues. The germline CDR1 and CDR2 sequences are SEHNR and FQNEAQ (reference sequence). CDR3 protein: CASSSIFGVNSPLHF. The CDR3 DNA reads TGTGCCAGCAGCTCCATTTTCGGGGTTAATTCACCCCTCCACTTT.